The 32 T cell receptor beta chains below come from one sample, sequenced in a study of technical replicates of blood from a few donors. Repertoires were generated with immunoSEQ multiplex PCR, while TCRdb's copy carries only in-frame clones and drops some. This sample has tens of thousands of clones; around 92% occur once, and the top ten carry under 0.5%. The sequencing sample was made of T cells isolated from PBMCs. The source of these receptors is a human donor in good health. Some clones in this sample may be carry-over from other donors' samples.

The chain recombines TRBV6-1 with TRBJ2-7; D is ambiguous. Trimming took 4 bases from V and 2 from J, leaving 9 bases between them. This CDR3 is built from 13 residues. The germline V gene has CDR1 MNHNS and CDR2 SASEGT. The CDR3 nucleotides are TGTGCCAGCAGTGTCTTAGAGCCCTACGAGCAGTACTTC. The encoded protein is CASSVLEPYEQYF.

The chain employs TRBV30 and TRBJ1-4, with 8 positions matching TRBD1. The germline CDR1 and CDR2 sequences are GTSNPN and SVGIG (reference sequence). The CDR3 spans 13 residues. The V and J ends lost 1 base and 8 bases, in that order; junction bases with no gene match: 3. CDR3 nucleotides: TGTGCCTGGAGTGGAGGGACAGGCGAAAAACTGTTTTTT. The encoded protein is CAWSGGTGEKLFF.

The rearrangement links TRBV25-1 to TRBJ1-2; maybe TRBD1 (6 bases). The CDR3 is made up of 14 amino acids. The ends were cut back, 5 bases at V and 6 bases at J, with 16 bases in the middle. In germline, CDR1 is MGHDK, CDR2 SYGVNS. In DNA form, the CDR3 reads TGTGCCAGCAGTTCCCTAACAGGGACCCATGGCTACACCTTC. It specifies CASSSLTGTHGYTF.

The V gene is TRBV15, the J gene TRBJ2-3; 9 bases align to TRBD2. The V gene's germline CDR1 is LNHNV and CDR2 YYDKDF (reference sequence). The trim removed 0 bases at V and 8 bases at J, leaving 6 bases unmatched. The CDR3 length is 15 residues. CDR3 DNA: TGTGCCACCAGCAGAGATGCTAGCGGGATGGGTACGCAGTATTTT. This codes for CATSRDASGMGTQYF.

This clone was observed a single time. The rearrangement uses TRBV15 and TRBJ2-5; 12 bases map to TRBD2. V was pared by 5 bases and J by 4 bases, with 2 bases of the junction left unmatched. CDR1 and CDR2 (germline): LNHNV, YYDKDF (reference sequence). This CDR3 is built from 14 residues. CDR3 loop: CATSRGLAGETQYF. The CDR3 DNA follows: TGTGCCACCAGCCGGGGACTAGCGGGAGAGACCCAGTACTTC.

The rearrangement joins TRBV2 to TRBJ2-7; 8 bases fit TRBD1. Trimming cost V 8 bases and J 0 bases; bases outside gene matches: 12. This CDR3 has 16 residues. Germline V gene data show CDR1 as SNHLY and CDR2 as FYNNEI. Here the CDR3 DNA reads TGTGCCAGCGGCCGGACGGTGACAGGGGTCTCCTACGAGCAGTACTTC. This sequence encodes CASGRTVTGVSYEQYF.

The rearrangement joins TRBV27 to TRBJ1-1; 12 bases line up with TRBD1. Unmatched junction bases numbered 13, after V lost 2 bases and J lost 3 bases. From germline, CDR1 is MNHEY and CDR2 SMNVEV (reference sequence). The CDR3 has 19 residues. The DNA of the CDR3 is TGTGCCAGCAGTTTACCCTCCGGGACAGGGGGCCTACGGGACACTGAAGCTTTCTTT. Its protein is CASSLPSGTGGLRDTEAFF.

J is TRBJ1-5 and V is TRBV18; possible D gene TRBD1, 5 bases. The germline CDR1 and CDR2 sequences are KGHSH and LQKENI. The CDR3 is 15 amino acids. V lost 3 bases and J lost 1, with 10 bases in between. The CDR3 region has the DNA TGTGCCAGCTCACCTCAGCCAGGGAGCAATCAGCCCCAGCATTTT. Translation: CASSPQPGSNQPQHF.

The chain links TRBV18 to TRBJ1-2, with D perhaps TRBD1 (5 bases). Germline CDR1 and CDR2: KGHSH and LQKENI. This CDR3 comprises 13 residues. V was shortened by 6 bases and J by 3 bases, with 11 bases between the two germline ends. Here the CDR3 DNA reads TGTGCCAGCTCGGGAGGGGCCGACTATGGCTACACCTTC. It codes for CASSGGADYGYTF.

This rearrangement joins TRBV18 to TRBJ2-1, with 13 positions matching TRBD2. V dropped 3 bases and J dropped 7; count of bases not matched to a gene: 6. This CDR3 has 16 residues. Germline V gene sequence: CDR1 KGHSH, CDR2 LQKENI. For the CDR3, the DNA is TGTGCCAGCTCACCTGAGGAGACTAGCGGGAGGAATGAGCAGTTCTTC. Its translation: CASSPEETSGRNEQFF. The complete variable domain, with remaining parts taken from reference TRBV18 and TRBJ2-1, reads NAGVMQNPRHLVRRRGQEARLRCSPMKGHSHVYWYRQLPEEGLKFMVYLQKENIIDESGMPKERFSAEFPKEGPSILRIQQVVRGDSAAYFCASSPEETSGRNEQFFGPGTRLTVL.

The chain couples TRBV7-3 to TRBJ2-7; TRBD1 matches at 8 bases. This CDR3 has 14 amino acids. CDR1 is SGHTA and CDR2 is FQGTGA in the germline V gene. Trimming cost V 3 bases and J 5 bases; bases outside gene matches: 6. The CDR3 sequence: CASSFGQGRNEQYF. For the CDR3, the DNA is TGTGCCAGCAGCTTCGGACAGGGCCGTAACGAGCAGTACTTC.

V gene TRBV30 combines with J gene TRBJ2-1; possibly TRBD2 for D (6 bases). Trimming took off 0 bases at V and 6 bases at J, with 12 bases between the two ends. Germline CDR1 and CDR2: GTSNPN and SVGIG (reference sequence). The CDR3 is made up of 14 amino acids. The CDR3 loop is CAWSVRRAGNEQFF. The CDR3 bases are TGTGCCTGGAGTGTAAGGAGGGCCGGCAATGAGCAGTTCTTC.

The chain recombines TRBV5-6 with TRBJ2-1, with D maybe TRBD2 (6 bases). Germline V lookup: CDR1 SGHDT, CDR2 YYEEEE. This CDR3 comprises 16 residues. Trimming took off 4 bases at V and 7 bases at J, with 21 bases between the two ends. In DNA form, the CDR3 reads TGTGCCAGCAGCCTCAATGGGGAGGCCTCCAATAATGAGCAGTTCTTC. Translation: CASSLNGEASNNEQFF. The full variable domain, completed using reference TRBV5-6 and TRBJ2-1, is DAGVTQSPTHLIKTRGQQVTLRCSPKSGHDTVSWYQQALGQGPQFIFQYYEEEERQRGNFPDRFSGHQFPNYSSELNVNALLLGDSALYLCASSLNGEASNNEQFFGPGTRLTVL.

This clone was observed a few times. The V gene is TRBV21-1, the J gene TRBJ1-1; TRBD1 reflects the table's D call only, with no check against the DNA. TRBV21-1 is a known pseudogene. The CDR3 spans 14 residues. The CDR3, as DNA: TGTGCCAGCAGAAAGGGACAGGGGAAAACTGAAGCTTTCTTT. Residues: CASRKGQGKTEAFF.

This chain uses TRBV27 with TRBJ1-1; D might be TRBD1 (5 bases). Germline assignment: CDR1 MNHEY and CDR2 SMNVEV (reference sequence). The ends were cut back, 6 bases at V and 1 base at J, with 27 bases in the middle. CDR3 size: 19 residues. The CDR3 nucleotides are TGTGCCAGCAGCCTCAATGGGGCAGCCCTCTTCTCTTGGAACACTGAAGCTTTCTTT. This encodes CASSLNGAALFSWNTEAFF.

J is TRBJ2-7 and V is TRBV6-5; TRBD2 is a possible D gene (5 bases). Trimming pared 0 bases from V and 3 bases from J, leaving 9 bases between. CDR1 is MNHEY and CDR2 is SVGAGI in the germline V gene. This CDR3 is 14 amino acids long. This CDR3 reads CASSYSTGIYEQYF. The CDR3 DNA sequence: TGTGCCAGCAGTTACTCAACGGGAATCTACGAGCAGTACTTC.

The genes are TRBV4-1 and TRBJ2-4, with 12 bases lining up with TRBD2. The CDR3 runs to 16 residues. From germline, CDR1 is MGHRA and CDR2 YSYEKL. V lost 2 bases to trimming and J lost 6 bases; unmatched junction nucleotides: 5. The CDR3 nucleotides read TGCGCCAGCAGCCAACCTAGCGGGAGGGCCGTAAACATTCAGTACTTC. Protein product: CASSQPSGRAVNIQYF.

V gene TRBV19 combines with J gene TRBJ1-2; 7 bases are shared with TRBD1. Germline V CDR1 and CDR2: LNHDA, SQIVND (reference sequence). CDR3 length: 12 amino acids. The J segment lost 10 bases and the V segment lost 10 bases, leaving 12 bases of the junction unmatched. For the CDR3, the DNA is TGTGCCACGGGAGAGACAGGGTTTGACTACACCTTC. Translated, it gives CATGETGFDYTF.

The chain joins TRBV15 to TRBJ1-1; 9 bases are a match to TRBD1. J gave up 7 bases and V 2 bases, and 5 bases lay outside the gene matches. The V gene's germline CDR1 is LNHNV and CDR2 YYDKDF (reference sequence). This CDR3 has 14 amino acids. CDR3 sequence reads: CATSRKGTGNEAFF. CDR3 sequence (DNA): TGTGCCACCAGCAGAAAAGGGACAGGGAATGAAGCTTTCTTT.

V gene TRBV5-1 combines with J gene TRBJ2-1, with D possibly matching TRBD2 (6 bases). Deletions cut 3 bases from V and 9 bases from J, with 19 bases between. Germline CDR1 and CDR2: SGHRS and YFSETQ. The CDR3 is made up of 15 amino acids. The chain's CDR3 is CASSSGIGGTIEQFF. In nucleotides, the CDR3 is TGCGCCAGCAGCTCGGGGATCGGCGGGACGATTGAGCAGTTCTTC.

This clone has a single count. V is TRBV7-9 and J is TRBJ1-1; 9 bases match TRBD1. CDR3 size: 12 residues. Trimming removed 4 bases from V and 6 bases from J; junction bases left unmatched: 0. The germline V gene has CDR1 SEHNR and CDR2 FQNEAQ (reference sequence). CDR3 DNA: TGTGCCAGCAGCTGGACAGGGGCTGAAGCTTTCTTT. It translates to CASSWTGAEAFF.

V gene TRBV11-3 combines with J gene TRBJ2-1, with 7 positions matching TRBD2. This CDR3 has 14 residues. Germline CDR1 SGHNT, CDR2 YENEEA. Trimming at V came to 1 base and at J to 4 bases, leaving 1 base not matched to a gene. The CDR3 bases are TGTGCCAGCAGCTTAGGGCGGGAGTACAATGAGCAGTTCTTC. Translating gives CASSLGREYNEQFF.

The rearrangement joins TRBV28 to TRBJ2-2; D is unclear. V lost 3 bases to trimming and J lost 4 bases, with 3 bases between them. The CDR3 runs 12 residues. CDR1 is MDHEN and CDR2 is SYDVKM in the germline V gene. This chain's CDR3 is CASSFLTGELFF. The CDR3 DNA reads as TGTGCCAGCAGTTTCCTCACCGGGGAGCTGTTTTTT.

This chain connects TRBV9 to TRBJ2-3; maybe TRBD2 (6 bases). In germline, CDR1 is SGDLS, CDR2 YYNGEE. The CDR3 has 15 residues. V was trimmed by 1 base and J by 0 bases, leaving 9 bases between them. In DNA form, the CDR3 reads TGTGCCAGCAGCGTACTGGCGGGGAGCACAGATACGCAGTATTTT. Translating gives CASSVLAGSTDTQYF. Full variable domain (remainder filled in from reference TRBV9 and TRBJ2-3): DSGVTQTPKHLITATGQRVTLRCSPRSGDLSVYWYQQSLDQGLQFLIQYYNGEERAKGNILERFSAQQFPDLHSELNLSSLELGDSALYFCASSVLAGSTDTQYFGPGTRLTVL.

This chain joins TRBV15 and TRBJ1-2; D gene uncertain. Trimming stripped 0 bases from V and 2 bases from J, with 4 bases between. Germline-derived CDR1 and CDR2 are LNHNV and YYDKDF (reference sequence). The CDR3 extends over 13 amino acids. The CDR3 region has the DNA TGTGCCACCAGCAGAGATACAAACTATGGCTACACCTTC. Protein product: CATSRDTNYGYTF. The full variable domain, its missing parts supplied by reference TRBV15 and TRBJ1-2, is DAMVIQNPRYQVTQFGKPVTLSCSQTLNHNVMYWYQQKSSQAPKLLFHYYDKDFNNEADTPDNFQSRRPNTSFCFLDIRSPGLGDTAMYLCATSRDTNYGYTFGSGTRLTVV.

The CDR3 region has the DNA TGTGCCAGCAGCATTACCTACGAGCAGTACTTC. It yields the protein CASSITYEQYF. The genes are TRBV11-2 and TRBJ2-7, with D hard to call. Trimming left V 5 bases short and J 2 bases short, with 4 bases between. Germline values: CDR1 SGHAT, CDR2 FQNNGV. This CDR3 has 11 amino acids. The complete variable domain, with remaining parts taken from reference TRBV11-2 and TRBJ2-7, reads EAGVAQSPRYKIIEKRQSVAFWCNPISGHATLYWYQQILGQGPKLLIQFQNNGVVDDSQLPKDRFSAERLKGVDSTLKIQPAKLEDSAVYLCASSITYEQYFGPGTRLTVT.

The gene calls are TRBV23-1 and TRBJ1-5; 12 bases are a match to TRBD1. TRBV23-1 is an open reading frame whose function is uncertain. The CDR3 consists of 16 residues. V dropped 3 bases and J dropped 6; count of bases not matched to a gene: 6. CDR3 bases: TGCGCCAGCAGTCACCCGGGGACAGGGGGCGTTCAGCCCCAGCATTTT. Translating it yields CASSHPGTGGVQPQHF.

J is TRBJ2-7 and V is TRBV6-1, with 8 bases fitting TRBD1. Germline CDR1 MNHNS, CDR2 SASEGT. The CDR3 totals 15 residues. The V gene end was trimmed by 3 bases and the J gene end by 2 bases; junction bases not matched to a gene: 6. CDR3 amino acids: CASSEYGTGPYEQYF. The CDR3 DNA reads TGTGCCAGCAGTGAGTACGGGACAGGACCCTACGAGCAGTACTTC.

The chain uses TRBV29-1 and TRBJ2-2, with D tentatively TRBD1 (6 bases). Germline assignment: CDR1 SQVTM and CDR2 ANQGSEA. This CDR3 has 14 residues. V shed 5 bases and J shed 3 bases, with 13 bases lying between them. The CDR3 DNA follows: TGCAGCGTTAGGGTACAGGGAGACACCGGGGAGCTGTTTTTT. Encoded protein: CSVRVQGDTGELFF.

The chain combines TRBV9 with TRBJ2-1; 13 bases line up with TRBD2. With 1 base clipped from V and 9 bases from J, the junction kept 7 bases outside the gene matches. CDR1 and CDR2 from the germline V gene are SGDLS and YYNGEE. This CDR3 is 16 amino acids long. The CDR3 region is CASSVLGLAGEGEQFF. The CDR3 nucleotides are TGTGCCAGCAGCGTACTTGGACTAGCGGGAGAGGGTGAGCAGTTCTTC. The entire variable domain, with the rest obtained from reference TRBV9 and TRBJ2-1, is as follows: DSGVTQTPKHLITATGQRVTLRCSPRSGDLSVYWYQQSLDQGLQFLIQYYNGEERAKGNILERFSAQQFPDLHSELNLSSLELGDSALYFCASSVLGLAGEGEQFFGPGTRLTVL.

V gene TRBV19 combines with J gene TRBJ2-1; 7 bases are shared with TRBD1. Germline V gives CDR1 LNHDA, CDR2 SQIVND (reference sequence). This CDR3 has 14 residues. With 7 bases clipped from V and 0 bases from J, the junction kept 3 bases outside the gene matches. In nucleotides, the CDR3 is TGTGCCAGTATGGGACAGAGCTCCTACAATGAGCAGTTCTTC. Protein: CASMGQSSYNEQFF.

The rearrangement joins TRBV7-2 to TRBJ2-1; D remains unclear. Trimming cost V 5 bases and J 7 bases, with 6 bases left between them. Germline CDR1 SGHTA, CDR2 FQGNSA. The length of the CDR3 is 11 residues. The CDR3 DNA follows: TGTGCCAGCAGCCGAGCTAATGAGCAGTTCTTC. The encoded protein is CASSRANEQFF.